This T cell receptor beta chain was recorded in a study of blood T cell repertoires in COVID-19. In the study overall: Donors in the United States, Italy and Spain gave samples during acute or convalescent COVID-19. PBMCs, B-cell-depleted T cells, or T cells provided the cDNA or gDNA that made up the material.

There are a few counts of this clone. Per the authors' pipeline: Reference gene primers were amplified, and this amplification served to estimate nucleated cell counts. TCRdb keeps only in-frame clones here, not all; method: immunoSEQ multiplex PCR. The DNA was the basis for D and trimming; V, J and clone size are from that table. Of 150,000 to 160,000 clones listed, around 82% are singletons. The CDR3 loop spans 16 amino acids. Between the trimmed V and J ends, which lost 0 bases and 5 bases, there was a span of 18 bases. The germline V gene encodes CDR1 SGHRS and CDR2 YFSETQ. The TCR sequence derives from a man in his sixties with COVID-19, enrolled during active disease. Specimen: peripheral blood. The chain has TRBV5-1 and TRBJ2-7, with D unresolved. CDR3 loop: CASSLVSARVSHEQYF. The CDR3 DNA is TGCGCCAGCAGCTTGGTGAGCGCCCGAGTTAGCCACGAGCAGTACTTC. The full variable domain, with the rest looked up from reference TRBV5-1 and TRBJ2-7, is KAGVTQTPRYLIKTRGQQVTLSCSPISGHRSVSWYQQTPGQGLQFLFEYFSETQRNKGNFPGRFSGRQFSNSRSEMNVSTLELGDSALYLCASSLVSARVSHEQYFGPGTRLTVT.